This T cell receptor (beta chain) emerged from a study of cytomegalovirus exposure and HLA in healthy donors. The CDR3 loop spans 14 amino acids. Per the germline V gene, CDR1 is SNHLY and CDR2 is FYNNEI. Unmatched junction bases numbered 3, after V lost 6 bases and J lost 7 bases. PCR involved 60 Vbeta and 13 Jbeta primers. Libraries were prepared by immunoSEQ multiplex PCR; TCRdb keeps only in-frame clonotypes and omits some of them. The data show 95,000 to 150,000 clones, 77% seen once. Donors counted as nominally healthy when sampled, yet unrecorded immune exposures were likely. The chain carries TRBV2 and TRBJ1-6; 10 bases match TRBD1. This receptor was taken from a human donor in good health. Source material: PBMCs. This CDR3 is CASSGTGDNSPLHF. The CDR3 region has the DNA TGTGCCAGCAGCGGGACAGGGGACAATTCACCCCTCCACTTT.